A single sample gave rise to the 32 T cell receptor beta chains below, sequenced in a study of cytomegalovirus exposure and HLA in healthy donors. PCR involved 60 Vbeta and 13 Jbeta primers. Profiled with immunoSEQ multiplex PCR; TCRdb holds only in-frame clones, not every one. The sample carries around 92,000 clones, about 84% recorded once. Sequenced sample: PBMCs. The origin of the receptors is a girl aged 2-10 years in good health and CMV-seropositive.

The chain couples TRBV30 to TRBJ2-4; tentatively, D is TRBD2 (6 bases). V lost 5 bases, J lost 0 bases, and 14 bases lay in between. Germline CDR1 reads GTSNPN; CDR2 reads SVGIG (reference sequence). The CDR3 loop spans 15 amino acids. The chain's CDR3 is CAWRGSRTAKNIQYF. As DNA, the CDR3 is TGTGCCTGGCGGGGGTCAAGAACAGCCAAAAACATTCAGTACTTC.

This clone was counted between two and nine times. The chain links TRBV2 to TRBJ1-1; tentatively, D is TRBD1 (5 bases). V was clipped by 3 bases and J by 3 bases, with 8 bases between them. The germline gives CDR1 SNHLY, CDR2 FYNNEI. The CDR3 totals 13 residues. The CDR3 DNA is TGTGCCAGCAGTGAGGGGGGGGACACTGAAGCTTTCTTT. Translating it yields CASSEGGDTEAFF.

This chain joins TRBV7-6 and TRBJ2-3, with 9 bases aligning to TRBD2. The CDR3 covers 16 residues. The germline CDR1 and CDR2 sequences are SGHVS and FNYEAQ. Trimming removed 1 base from V and 5 bases from J; junction bases left unmatched: 7. As DNA, the CDR3 is TGTGCCAGCAGCTTAGTTAGCGGGAGTATCGAAGATACGCAGTATTTT. Translated: CASSLVSGSIEDTQYF.

The rearrangement links TRBV7-8 to TRBJ2-7, with 7 bases identical to TRBD1. Germline assignment: CDR1 SGHVS and CDR2 FQNEAQ. Germline trimming cut 4 bases from V and 7 bases from J; bases unmatched to any gene: 13. The CDR3 is 15 amino acids. This CDR3 reads CASSSRQGPLLEQYF. In nucleotides, the CDR3 is TGTGCCAGCAGCTCCCGACAGGGACCCTTGCTGGAGCAGTACTTC.

This chain joins TRBV5-1 and TRBJ2-3; a weak D match, TRBD1 (6 bases). The V gene's germline CDR1 is SGHRS and CDR2 YFSETQ. V shed 4 bases and J shed 8 bases, with 20 bases lying between them. There are 15 residues in the CDR3. CDR3 nucleotide sequence: TGCGCCAGCAGCAACCGGACAGCCCTAGGGGGTACGCAGTATTTT. Its translation is CASSNRTALGGTQYF.

V and J are TRBV2 and TRBJ1-2, with 7 bases that match TRBD1. The CDR3 contains 13 residues. The germline V gene encodes CDR1 SNHLY and CDR2 FYNNEI. After removal of 10 bases from V and 7 bases from J, the junction contained 12 bases not matched to a gene. The CDR3 nucleotides read TGTGCCACTACTACAGGGGTCGGGTCTGGCTACACCTTC. This codes for CATTTGVGSGYTF.

The chain combines TRBV6-4 with TRBJ2-6, with D perhaps TRBD1 (6 bases). Germline CDR1 reads MRHNA; CDR2 reads SNTAGT. Trimming took 6 bases from V and 0 from J, leaving 9 bases between them. The CDR3 sequence is 15 residues long. Here the CDR3 reads CASSQQGSGANVLTF. CDR3 DNA: TGTGCCAGCAGCCAACAGGGCTCTGGGGCCAACGTCCTGACTTTC.

J is TRBJ2-7 and V is TRBV28, with TRBD2 matching over 8 bases. The CDR3 length is 16 residues. With V trimmed by 2 bases and J by 5 bases, 11 bases remained unmatched. Per germline, CDR1 MDHEN and CDR2 SYDVKM. The CDR3 region is CASSLRAGDLMDEQYF. CDR3 DNA sequence: TGTGCCAGCAGTTTACGAGCGGGAGATCTCATGGACGAGCAGTACTTC.

V usage is TRBV6-4 and J usage is TRBJ2-2; tentatively, D is TRBD2 (6 bases). CDR3 length: 14 residues. V was cut by 0 bases and J by 6 bases, with 8 bases left in between. The germline V gene has CDR1 MRHNA and CDR2 SNTAGT. This CDR3 reads CASSDSEGPGELFF. CDR3 DNA: TGTGCCAGCAGTGACTCGGAGGGACCCGGGGAGCTGTTTTTT.

The CDR3 loop reads CASSHRTAGLNEQFF. The CDR3, as DNA: TGTGCCAGCAGCCACAGGACTGCGGGCCTCAATGAGCAGTTCTTC. The J gene is TRBJ2-1, the V gene TRBV14; TRBD2 is a possible D gene (5 bases). CDR3 size: 15 residues. The V end was cut by 3 bases, the J end by 6 bases, with 15 bases between. CDR1 SGHDN and CDR2 FVKESK come from the germline V gene.

The rearrangement links TRBV13 to TRBJ1-4; weak D call: TRBD1 (6 bases). Germline CDR1 is PRHDT and CDR2 is FYEKMQ (reference sequence). V was clipped by 4 bases and J by 5 bases, with 17 bases between them. This CDR3 is 16 amino acids long. CDR3 nucleotides: TGTGCCAGCAGCTCCCGAGGGGGGGAGGCGAATGAAAAACTGTTTTTT. Protein product: CASSSRGGEANEKLFF.

Notes on this clone: An end of the junction differs from the germline gene, which may be a read error. The chain couples TRBV5-1 to TRBJ2-3; the D gene is possibly TRBD2 (7 bases). The germline CDR1 and CDR2 sequences are SGHRS and YFSETQ. This CDR3 has 15 amino acids. CDR3 nucleotide sequence: TGCGCCACCAGCTTGGGGGGGCAGGTCACAGATACGCAGTATTTT. Amino acids: CATSLGGQVTDTQYF.

The chain employs TRBV9 and TRBJ2-1; 8 nucleotides agree with TRBD2. The J segment lost 8 bases and the V segment lost 4 bases, leaving 17 bases of the junction unmatched. From germline, CDR1 is SGDLS and CDR2 YYNGEE. This CDR3 is built from 17 residues. CDR3 DNA sequence: TGTGCCAGCAGCCCCCGTTCCGGGACTAGAGAGGGAGATGAGCAGTTCTTC. Protein sequence: CASSPRSGTREGDEQFF. The entire variable domain, with the rest obtained from reference TRBV9 and TRBJ2-1, is as follows: DSGVTQTPKHLITATGQRVTLRCSPRSGDLSVYWYQQSLDQGLQFLIQYYNGEERAKGNILERFSAQQFPDLHSELNLSSLELGDSALYFCASSPRSGTREGDEQFFGPGTRLTVL.

This clone was seen once. CDR3 in amino acids: CASSLASGGYQPQHF. For the CDR3, the DNA is TGTGCCAGCAGCTTAGCGTCAGGGGGATACCAGCCCCAGCATTTT. The J gene is TRBJ1-5, the V gene TRBV7-2; the match to TRBD1 covers 7 bases. The CDR3 covers 15 residues. The trim removed 0 bases at V and 7 bases at J, leaving 6 bases unmatched. The germline CDR1 and CDR2 sequences are SGHTA and FQGNSA.

V and J are TRBV10-2 and TRBJ2-7, with D perhaps TRBD1 (6 bases). Looked up from germline, CDR1 is WSHSY and CDR2 is SAAADI. Trimming left V 0 bases short and J 6 bases short, with 15 bases between. This CDR3 has 15 amino acids. CDR3 nucleotide sequence: TGCGCCAGCAGTGAGTCGGCAGGGGATTGGGGCGAGCAGTACTTC. Amino acid sequence: CASSESAGDWGEQYF.

The table lists this clone with a few counts. The chain joins TRBV4-1 to TRBJ2-3; 10 nucleotides match TRBD2. Germline V gives CDR1 MGHRA, CDR2 YSYEKL. With 4 bases clipped from V and 3 bases from J, the junction kept 10 bases outside the gene matches. The CDR3 runs 17 residues. The CDR3 nucleotides are TGCGCCAGCAGCCTAACGGCAGCGGGAGGGGGGACAGATACGCAGTATTTT. Translating it yields CASSLTAAGGGTDTQYF.

The rearrangement uses TRBV7-9 and TRBJ2-7; no clear D. Trimming stripped 3 bases from V and 2 bases from J, with 14 bases between. This CDR3 has 15 residues. CDR1 and CDR2 from the germline V gene are SEHNR and FQNEAQ (reference sequence). In DNA form, the CDR3 reads TGTGCCAGCAGCTTCGACTTAGTTCGTCCCTACGAGCAGTACTTC. This codes for CASSFDLVRPYEQYF.

The CDR3 DNA reads TGCAGCGTTGAAGGCGGGAGATCCTCCTACAATGAGCAGTTCTTC. Translating gives CSVEGGRSSYNEQFF. V usage is TRBV29-1 and J usage is TRBJ2-1; 7 bases agree with TRBD2. The CDR3 is 15 amino acids. CDR1 is SQVTM, CDR2 ANQGSEA, per germline. After removal of 1 base from V and 0 bases from J, the junction contained 3 bases not matched to a gene.

In its sample, this clone was seen once. V gene TRBV30 combines with J gene TRBJ2-2, with D tentatively TRBD1 (6 bases). This CDR3 region has 11 residues. V was clipped by 8 bases and J by 5 bases, with 9 bases between them. Germline CDR1 reads GTSNPN; CDR2 reads SVGIG (reference sequence). The CDR3 bases are TGTGCCCGCACAGGGACCGGGGAGCTGTTTTTT. Encoded protein: CARTGTGELFF. The full variable domain, its missing parts supplied by reference TRBV30 and TRBJ2-2, is SQTIHQWPATLVQPVGSPLSLECTVEGTSNPNLYWYRQAAGRGLQLLFYSVGIGQISSEVPQNLSASRPQDRQFILSSKKLLLSDSGFYLCARTGTGELFFGEGSRLTVL.

This chain joins TRBV5-1 and TRBJ1-5, with 7 nucleotides matching TRBD1. Germline V gene data show CDR1 as SGHRS and CDR2 as YFSETQ. The CDR3 totals 11 residues. V shed 8 bases and J 7 bases; nucleotides not matched to a gene: 3. CDR3: CARQGLQPQHF. CDR3 coding DNA: TGCGCCAGACAGGGGTTGCAGCCCCAGCATTTT.

The rearrangement uses TRBV2 and TRBJ1-2, with D perhaps matching TRBD1 (6 bases). The V gene's germline CDR1 is SNHLY and CDR2 FYNNEI. Between the trimmed V and J ends, which lost 6 bases and 0 bases, there was a span of 11 bases. CDR3 length equals 14 residues. In nucleotides, the CDR3 is TGTGCCAGCAGAGAGGGGGTTCCTAACTATGGCTACACCTTC. The encoded protein is CASREGVPNYGYTF.

The CDR3 region is CASSLDSAGRTEAFF. CDR3 DNA sequence: TGTGCCAGCAGCTTAGATTCGGCAGGTCGGACTGAAGCTTTCTTT. The rearrangement links TRBV7-8 to TRBJ1-1; D remains ambiguous. Germline values: CDR1 SGHVS, CDR2 FQNEAQ. Trimming took off 1 base at V and 5 bases at J, with 14 bases between the two ends. CDR3 length equals 15 residues.

CDR3 amino acids: CASSLSRGITYEQYF. The CDR3 DNA sequence: TGTGCCAGCAGTTTATCAAGGGGGATCACCTACGAGCAGTACTTC. The rearrangement uses TRBV27 and TRBJ2-7; D perhaps matches TRBD1 (6 bases). The CDR3 runs to 15 residues. Trimming cost V 0 bases and J 2 bases, with 11 bases left between them. The germline CDR1 and CDR2 sequences are MNHEY and SMNVEV (reference sequence).

This chain connects TRBV2 to TRBJ2-1; D possibly corresponds to TRBD2 (5 bases). Trimming left V 5 bases short and J 6 bases short, with 20 bases between. The CDR3 sequence is 16 residues long. Germline V gene lookup returns CDR1 SNHLY and CDR2 FYNNEI. CDR3 nucleotides: TGTGCCAGCAGTCCCCGGATCCGGGAAGGCTCCAATGAGCAGTTCTTC. The encoded protein is CASSPRIREGSNEQFF. Variable domain in full (rest from reference TRBV2 and TRBJ2-1): EPEVTQTPSHQVTQMGQEVILRCVPISNHLYFYWYRQILGQKVEFLVSFYNNEISEKSEIFDDQFSVERPDGSNFTLKIRSTKLEDSAMYFCASSPRIREGSNEQFFGPGTRLTVL.

The chain employs TRBV28 and TRBJ1-5; 8 nucleotides line up with TRBD1. Germline trimming cut 7 bases from V and 1 base from J; bases unmatched to any gene: 6. Germline loops: CDR1 MDHEN, CDR2 SYDVKM. The CDR3 runs to 15 residues. CDR3 DNA: TGTGCCAGCACCGAGGACAGGGCGAGCAATCAGCCCCAGCATTTT. This encodes CASTEDRASNQPQHF.

The rearrangement uses TRBV29-1 and TRBJ2-3; 10 nucleotides align to TRBD2. CDR3 length equals 20 residues. Germline loops: CDR1 SQVTM, CDR2 ANQGSEA. V was clipped by 3 bases and J by 1 base; unmatched bases: 19. CDR3 in amino acids: CSVDVLGEGLALGGTDTQYF. The CDR3 DNA reads as TGCAGCGTTGATGTCTTAGGAGAGGGACTAGCGCTCGGTGGCACAGATACGCAGTATTTT.

The chain joins TRBV30 to TRBJ2-7; D perhaps matches TRBD2 (6 bases). Germline V gene data show CDR1 as GTSNPN and CDR2 as SVGIG (reference sequence). The CDR3 has 13 amino acids. V was trimmed by 4 bases and J by 0 bases, leaving 10 bases between them. The CDR3 sequence is CAWTAGYSYEQYF. The CDR3 DNA sequence: TGTGCCTGGACGGCGGGATACTCCTACGAGCAGTACTTC. The full variable domain, with the rest looked up from reference TRBV30 and TRBJ2-7, is SQTIHQWPATLVQPVGSPLSLECTVEGTSNPNLYWYRQAAGRGLQLLFYSVGIGQISSEVPQNLSASRPQDRQFILSSKKLLLSDSGFYLCAWTAGYSYEQYFGPGTRLTVT.

The rearrangement joins TRBV6-5 to TRBJ2-7; possible D gene TRBD1, 6 bases. Germline assignment: CDR1 MNHEY and CDR2 SVGAGI. The V end lost 0 bases, the J end lost 2 bases, and 8 bases lay between the germline ends. The CDR3 covers 14 residues. The CDR3 loop reads CASSYSGQPYEQYF. The CDR3 nucleotides read TGTGCCAGCAGTTACTCCGGACAGCCCTACGAGCAGTACTTC.

The J gene is TRBJ2-1, the V gene TRBV6-1, with 9 bases fitting TRBD1. The length of the CDR3 is 13 residues. J gave up 9 bases and V 4 bases, and 4 bases lay outside the gene matches. Germline CDR1 MNHNS, CDR2 SASEGT. The CDR3 coding sequence is TGTGCCAGCAGTGCGGACAGGGGTGGTGAGCAGTTCTTC. Translated, it gives CASSADRGGEQFF.

The CDR3 here is CASSYTGTGSTDTQYF. The CDR3 DNA reads TGTGCCAGCAGCTATACCGGGACTGGAAGCACAGATACGCAGTATTTT. J is TRBJ2-3 and V is TRBV7-9; D possibly corresponds to TRBD2 (6 bases). Trimming took 4 bases from V and 0 from J, leaving 14 bases between them. CDR1 is SEHNR and CDR2 is FQNEAQ in the germline V gene (reference sequence). CDR3 size: 16 residues.

The CDR3 DNA reads TGTGCCAGCAGTGTCGGTAGGACAGTCTTGTCCCAGTACTTC. Translating it yields CASSVGRTVLSQYF. The chain links TRBV25-1 to TRBJ2-5; D might be TRBD1 (6 bases). The V and J ends lost 4 bases and 9 bases respectively, with 18 bases between them. The CDR3 covers 14 residues. Germline V gene sequence: CDR1 MGHDK, CDR2 SYGVNS.

The chain joins TRBV30 to TRBJ1-5; 7 nucleotides line up with TRBD1. The junction had 7 bases not matched to a gene; V was cut back by 3 bases and J by 2 bases. Per the germline V gene, CDR1 is GTSNPN and CDR2 is SVGIG (reference sequence). The CDR3 loop spans 15 amino acids. The CDR3 is CAWSALTGGNQPQHF. The CDR3 DNA sequence: TGTGCCTGGAGCGCGCTTACAGGGGGCAATCAGCCCCAGCATTTT.